Below, one T cell receptor (beta chain) is given with its context. Its target is unknown. This record belongs to a study of graft-versus-host responses after intestinal transplantation. Study-level background: Grafts were multivisceral, liver-intestinal, or isolated intestinal. Every recipient had anti-thymocyte globulin induction and two to three years of tacrolimus plus steroids.

The CDR3 length is 12 residues. The V and J ends lost 4 bases and 3 bases, in that order; junction bases with no gene match: 1. CDR1 and CDR2 from the germline V gene are SGHTS and YDEGEE. Clones were sequenced by immunoSEQ multiplex PCR, and TCRdb holds only the in-frame ones, with some missing. This sample has over 70,000 clones, with around 90% found just once. Regarding the study as a whole: Recipient bone marrow held GvH clones, some seen earlier in ileum or blood.

This sample comprised unstimulated CD8+ T cells sorted from spleen or lymph node cells, obtained before transplant. The chain carries TRBV5-8 and TRBJ2-7; 7 bases are a match to TRBD1. This receptor was taken from a human donor who was the organ donor for an intestinal transplant. The CDR3 region has the DNA TGTGCCAGCAGCGGGGACAGCTACGAGCAGTACGTC. Its protein product is CASSGDSYEQYV.